This TCR beta chain was profiled in a study of blood T cell repertoires in COVID-19. The overall study: COVID-19 samples from acute and convalescent phases originated in the United States, Italy and Spain. Sources were T cells, B-cell-depleted T cells, or PBMCs; the material itself was cDNA or gDNA.

In the authors' methods: Nucleated cell counts were estimated from reference gene primer amplification. Data came from immunoSEQ multiplex PCR; TCRdb stores just in-frame clones and leaves some out. From that table come the V and J calls and clone size; the DNA was used to work out D and trimming. The sample contains more than 45,000 clones, more than 75% of which appear only once. V lost 2 bases and J 1 base, leaving 5 bases between the germline ends. Germline CDR1 reads SGHAT; CDR2 reads FQNNGV. This CDR3 spans 13 amino acids. The sample comprised peripheral blood. The rearrangement uses TRBV11-2 and TRBJ2-5; D gene uncertain. This sequence originates from a woman aged 60-70 years with acute or convalescent COVID-19. In nucleotides, the CDR3 is TGTGCCAGCAGCTTAATGGCCCAAGAGACCCAGTACTTC. Residues: CASSLMAQETQYF.